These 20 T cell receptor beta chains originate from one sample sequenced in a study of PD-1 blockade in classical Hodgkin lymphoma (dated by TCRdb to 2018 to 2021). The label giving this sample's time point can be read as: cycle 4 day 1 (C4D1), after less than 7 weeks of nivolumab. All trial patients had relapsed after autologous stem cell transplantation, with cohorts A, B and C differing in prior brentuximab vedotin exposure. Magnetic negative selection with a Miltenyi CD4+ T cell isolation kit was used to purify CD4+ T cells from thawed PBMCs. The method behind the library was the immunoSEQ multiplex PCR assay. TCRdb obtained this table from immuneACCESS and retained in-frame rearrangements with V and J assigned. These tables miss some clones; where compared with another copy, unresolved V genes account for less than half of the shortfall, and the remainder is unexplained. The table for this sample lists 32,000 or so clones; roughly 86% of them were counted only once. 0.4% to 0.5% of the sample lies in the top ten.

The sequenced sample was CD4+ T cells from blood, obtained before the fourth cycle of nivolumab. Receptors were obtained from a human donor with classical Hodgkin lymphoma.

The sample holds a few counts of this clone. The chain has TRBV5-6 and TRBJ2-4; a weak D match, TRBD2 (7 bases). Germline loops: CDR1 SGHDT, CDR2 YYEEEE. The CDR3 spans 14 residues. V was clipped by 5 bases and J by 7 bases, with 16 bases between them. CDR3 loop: CASSHRAGGNIQYF. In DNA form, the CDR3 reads TGTGCCAGCAGTCACAGGGCCGGGGGGAACATTCAGTACTTC.

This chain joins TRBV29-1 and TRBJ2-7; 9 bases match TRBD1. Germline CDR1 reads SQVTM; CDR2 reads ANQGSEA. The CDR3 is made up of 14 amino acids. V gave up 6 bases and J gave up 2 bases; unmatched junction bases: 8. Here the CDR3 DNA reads TGCAGCGTATCGAGGGACAGGGTTACCTACGAGCAGTACTTC. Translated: CSVSRDRVTYEQYF.

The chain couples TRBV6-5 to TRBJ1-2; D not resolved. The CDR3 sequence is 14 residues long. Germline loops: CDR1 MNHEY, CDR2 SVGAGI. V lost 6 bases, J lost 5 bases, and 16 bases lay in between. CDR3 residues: CASSLGPRSYGYTF. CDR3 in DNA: TGTGCCAGCAGCCTCGGTCCCAGGAGTTATGGCTACACCTTC.

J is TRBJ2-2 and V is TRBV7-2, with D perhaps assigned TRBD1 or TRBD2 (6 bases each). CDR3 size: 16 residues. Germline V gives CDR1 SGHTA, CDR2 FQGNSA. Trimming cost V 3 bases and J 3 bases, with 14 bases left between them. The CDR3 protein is CASSFARGHYTGELFF. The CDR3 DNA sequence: TGTGCCAGCAGCTTTGCCCGGGGGCATTACACCGGGGAGCTGTTTTTT.

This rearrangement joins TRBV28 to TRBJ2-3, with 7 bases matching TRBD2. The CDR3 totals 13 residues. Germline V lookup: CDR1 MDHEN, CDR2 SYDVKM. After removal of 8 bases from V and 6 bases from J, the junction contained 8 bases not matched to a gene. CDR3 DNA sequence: TGTGCCAGCTCACGACTAGCTTCGGATACGCAGTATTTT. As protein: CASSRLASDTQYF.

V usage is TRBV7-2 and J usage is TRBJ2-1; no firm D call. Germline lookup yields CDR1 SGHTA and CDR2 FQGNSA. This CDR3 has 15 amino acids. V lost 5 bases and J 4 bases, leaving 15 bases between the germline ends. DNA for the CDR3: TGTGCCAGCAGCCCAGGTCCCCGAGCTTACAATGAGCAGTTCTTC. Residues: CASSPGPRAYNEQFF.

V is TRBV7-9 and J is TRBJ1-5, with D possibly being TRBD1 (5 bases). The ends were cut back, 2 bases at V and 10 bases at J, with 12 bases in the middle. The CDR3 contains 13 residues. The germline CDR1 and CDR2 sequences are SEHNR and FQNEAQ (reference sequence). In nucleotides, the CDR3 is TGTGCCAGCAGCTTAAGCGGGGGAGGCCCCCAGCATTTT. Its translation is CASSLSGGGPQHF.

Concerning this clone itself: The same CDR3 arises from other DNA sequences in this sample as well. CDR3 protein: CASSIGGLETQYF. The CDR3 nucleotides read TGTGCCAGTAGTATAGGGGGTCTGGAGACCCAGTACTTC. The chain combines TRBV19 with TRBJ2-5; D unclear. Germline lookup yields CDR1 LNHDA and CDR2 SQIVND (reference sequence). The V end lost 1 base, the J end lost 5 bases, and 8 bases lay between the germline ends. There are 13 residues in the CDR3.

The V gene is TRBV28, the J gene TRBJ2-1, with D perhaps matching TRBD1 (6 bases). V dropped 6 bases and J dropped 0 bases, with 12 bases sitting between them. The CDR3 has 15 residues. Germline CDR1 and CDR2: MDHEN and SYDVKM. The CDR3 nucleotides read TGTGCCAGCAGAAAAGGGGGTCGCTCCTACAATGAGCAGTTCTTC. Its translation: CASRKGGRSYNEQFF.

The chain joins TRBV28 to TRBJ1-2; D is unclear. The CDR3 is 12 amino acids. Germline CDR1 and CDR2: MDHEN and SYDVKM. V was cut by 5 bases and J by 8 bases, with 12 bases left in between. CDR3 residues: CASSPPLGGYTF. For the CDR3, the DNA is TGTGCCAGCAGTCCCCCCCTGGGGGGCTACACCTTC.

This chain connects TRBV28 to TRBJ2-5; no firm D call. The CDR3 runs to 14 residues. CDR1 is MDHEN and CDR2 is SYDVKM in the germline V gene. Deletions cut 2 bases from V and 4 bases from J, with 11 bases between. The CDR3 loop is CASSLGSGLETQYF. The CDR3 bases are TGTGCCAGCAGTTTAGGTTCAGGCCTAGAGACCCAGTACTTC.

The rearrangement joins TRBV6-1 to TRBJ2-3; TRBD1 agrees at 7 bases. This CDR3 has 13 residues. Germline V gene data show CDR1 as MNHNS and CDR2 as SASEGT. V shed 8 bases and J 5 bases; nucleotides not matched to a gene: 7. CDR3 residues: CASGGQQGDTQYF. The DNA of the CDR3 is TGTGCCAGCGGGGGACAGCAGGGAGATACGCAGTATTTT.

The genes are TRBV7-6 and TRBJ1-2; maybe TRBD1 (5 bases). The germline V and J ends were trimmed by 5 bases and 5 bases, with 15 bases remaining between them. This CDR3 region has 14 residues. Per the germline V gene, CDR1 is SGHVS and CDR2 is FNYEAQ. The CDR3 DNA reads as TGTGCCAGCAGCCGGGGCAGGGAGGGGTATGGCTACACCTTC. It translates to CASSRGREGYGYTF.

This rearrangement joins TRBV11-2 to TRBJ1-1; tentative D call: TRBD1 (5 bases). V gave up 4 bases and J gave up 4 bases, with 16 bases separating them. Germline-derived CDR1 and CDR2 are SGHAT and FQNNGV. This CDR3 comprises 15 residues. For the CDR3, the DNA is TGTGCCAGCAGCTCTTACTTCAGGGAGGGCACTGAAGCTTTCTTT. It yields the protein CASSSYFREGTEAFF.

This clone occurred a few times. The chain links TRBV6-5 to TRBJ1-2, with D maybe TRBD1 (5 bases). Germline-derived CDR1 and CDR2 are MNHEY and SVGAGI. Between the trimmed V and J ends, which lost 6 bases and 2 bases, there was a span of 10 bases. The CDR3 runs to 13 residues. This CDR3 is CASRVAGNYGYTF. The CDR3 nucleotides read TGTGCCAGCAGGGTTGCAGGGAACTATGGCTACACCTTC.

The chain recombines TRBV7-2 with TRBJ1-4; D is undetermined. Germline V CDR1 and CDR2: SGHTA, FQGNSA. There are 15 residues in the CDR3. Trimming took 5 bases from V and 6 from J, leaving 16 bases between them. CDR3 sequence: CASSLTSDFYEKLFF. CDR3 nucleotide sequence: TGTGCCAGCAGCCTGACCTCGGATTTTTATGAAAAACTGTTTTTT.

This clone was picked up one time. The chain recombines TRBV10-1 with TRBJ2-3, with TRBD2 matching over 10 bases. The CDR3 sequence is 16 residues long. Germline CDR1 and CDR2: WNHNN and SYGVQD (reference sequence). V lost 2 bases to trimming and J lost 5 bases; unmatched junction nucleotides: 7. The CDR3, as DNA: TGCGCCAGCAGTGAGGAGGTAGCGGGGGGTAGAGATACGCAGTATTTT. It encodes CASSEEVAGGRDTQYF.

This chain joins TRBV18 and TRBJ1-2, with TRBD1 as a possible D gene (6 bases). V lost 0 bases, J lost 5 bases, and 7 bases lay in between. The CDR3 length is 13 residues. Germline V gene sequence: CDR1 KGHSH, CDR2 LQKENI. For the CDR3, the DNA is TGTGCCAGCTCACCACCCCAGGGGTATGGCTACACCTTC. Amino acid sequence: CASSPPQGYGYTF.

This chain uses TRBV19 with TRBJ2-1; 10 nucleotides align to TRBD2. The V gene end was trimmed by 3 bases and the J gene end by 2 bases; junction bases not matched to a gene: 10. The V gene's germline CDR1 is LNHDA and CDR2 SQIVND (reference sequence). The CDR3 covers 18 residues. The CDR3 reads CASSIIAGGVGPYNEQFF. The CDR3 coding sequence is TGTGCCAGTAGTATCATAGCGGGAGGAGTGGGCCCCTACAATGAGCAGTTCTTC.

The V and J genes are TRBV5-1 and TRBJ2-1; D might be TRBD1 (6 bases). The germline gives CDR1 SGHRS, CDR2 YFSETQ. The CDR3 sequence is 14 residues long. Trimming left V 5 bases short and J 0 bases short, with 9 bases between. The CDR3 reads CASRRGGSYNEQFF. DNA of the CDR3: TGCGCCAGCAGACGAGGGGGCTCCTACAATGAGCAGTTCTTC.